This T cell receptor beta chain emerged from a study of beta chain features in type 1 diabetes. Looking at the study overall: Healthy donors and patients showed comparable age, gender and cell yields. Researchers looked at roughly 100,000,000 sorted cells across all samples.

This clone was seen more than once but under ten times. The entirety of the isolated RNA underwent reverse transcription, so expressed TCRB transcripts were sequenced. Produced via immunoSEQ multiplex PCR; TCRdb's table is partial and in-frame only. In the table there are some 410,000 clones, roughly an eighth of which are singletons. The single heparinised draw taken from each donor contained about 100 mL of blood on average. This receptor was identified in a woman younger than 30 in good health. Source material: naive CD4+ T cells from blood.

CDR3 DNA: TGTGCCAGCAGGCGTACAGGGGAGACAGATACGCAGTATTTT. This encodes CASRRTGETDTQYF. The J gene is TRBJ2-3, the V gene TRBV7-9; TRBD1 matches at 7 bases. Germline CDR1 SEHNR, CDR2 FQNEAQ (reference sequence). The V and J ends lost 6 bases and 3 bases, in that order; junction bases with no gene match: 6. The CDR3 extends over 14 amino acids.